A selection of T cell receptor beta chains follows, all from one sample in a study of cytomegalovirus exposure and HLA in healthy donors. This table comes from immunoSEQ multiplex PCR, and its TCRdb copy is limited to in-frame clones, with some not included. The table shows 100,000 to 150,000 clones, with about four fifths occurring only once. The sample taken for sequencing was PBMCs. Receptors originate from a middle-aged man in good health and CMV-seronegative. CDR3s include the opening cysteine and the closing phenylalanine or tryptophan. Each record gives: V gene, D gene, clone size, J gene, CDR3 protein, CDR3 DNA. D genes are given only for firm matches. Clone size is shown for a subset of rows, as once, few, many or a class of expanded clone.

v_gene: TRBV7-9
d_gene: .
abundance: few
j_gene: TRBJ2-2
CDR3aa: CASSSVQGANGELFF
CDR3nt: TGTGCCAGCAGCTCTGTACAGGGTGCAAACGGGGAGCTGTTTTTT

v_gene: TRBV11-2
d_gene: .
abundance: .
j_gene: TRBJ2-2
CDR3aa: CASSLTSNAGELFF
CDR3nt: TGTGCCAGCAGTCTGACTAGTAATGCCGGGGAGCTGTTTTTT

v_gene: TRBV7-2
d_gene: .
abundance: .
j_gene: TRBJ1-2
CDR3aa: CASSFDTAYYGYTF
CDR3nt: TGTGCCAGCAGCTTTGATACAGCTTACTATGGCTACACCTTC

v_gene: TRBV30
d_gene: .
abundance: .
j_gene: TRBJ1-1
CDR3aa: CAWSGGNRDTEAFF
CDR3nt: TGTGCCTGGAGTGGGGGGAACAGGGACACTGAAGCTTTCTTT

v_gene: TRBV19
d_gene: .
abundance: .
j_gene: TRBJ1-2
CDR3aa: CASTTTGGQRSYGYTF
CDR3nt: TGTGCCAGTACCACTACGGGGGGGCAGAGAAGCTATGGCTACACTTTC

v_gene: TRBV4-2
d_gene: .
abundance: .
j_gene: TRBJ1-2
CDR3aa: CASSPPTGDGYTF
CDR3nt: TGTGCCAGCAGCCCCCCCACGGGGGATGGCTACACCTTC

v_gene: TRBV2
d_gene: .
abundance: .
j_gene: TRBJ2-7
CDR3aa: CASRGRGHEQYF
CDR3nt: TGTGCCAGCAGGGGCAGGGGCCACGAGCAGTACTTC

v_gene: TRBV6-6
d_gene: .
abundance: .
j_gene: TRBJ1-1
CDR3aa: CASSITGKITFF
CDR3nt: TGTGCCAGCAGTATCACAGGGAAGATAACTTTCTTT

v_gene: TRBV9
d_gene: .
abundance: .
j_gene: TRBJ1-2
CDR3aa: CASSVGTANYGYTF
CDR3nt: TGTGCCAGCAGCGTAGGGACAGCCAACTATGGCTACACCTTC

v_gene: TRBV18
d_gene: .
abundance: .
j_gene: TRBJ1-1
CDR3aa: CASSAAGSTEAFF
CDR3nt: TGTGCCAGCTCCGCCGCGGGGAGCACTGAAGCTTTCTTT

v_gene: TRBV6-1
d_gene: TRBD1
abundance: .
j_gene: TRBJ2-7
CDR3aa: CASRQGITYEQYF
CDR3nt: TGTGCCAGCAGACAGGGGATCACCTACGAGCAGTACTTC

v_gene: TRBV6-6
d_gene: .
abundance: .
j_gene: TRBJ1-1
CDR3aa: CASSYRKTGNTEAFF
CDR3nt: TGTGCCAGCAGTTACAGGAAAACAGGGAACACTGAAGCTTTCTTT

v_gene: TRBV5-6
d_gene: .
abundance: once
j_gene: TRBJ1-2
CDR3aa: CASSLTRSYYGYTF
CDR3nt: TGTGCCAGCAGCTTGACTCGGTCGTACTATGGCTACACCTTC

v_gene: TRBV11-2
d_gene: .
abundance: .
j_gene: TRBJ2-7
CDR3aa: CASSPPAARSYEQYF
CDR3nt: TGTGCCAGCAGCCCCCCGGCGGCCCGCTCCTACGAGCAGTACTTC

v_gene: TRBV6-5
d_gene: .
abundance: once
j_gene: TRBJ1-3
CDR3aa: CASKSGNTIYF
CDR3nt: TGTGCCAGCAAAAGCGGAAACACCATATATTTT

v_gene: TRBV19
d_gene: .
abundance: .
j_gene: TRBJ1-5
CDR3aa: CASSISGGNQPQHF
CDR3nt: TGTGCCAGTAGTATCTCGGGGGGCAATCAGCCCCAGCATTTT

v_gene: TRBV4-3
d_gene: .
abundance: .
j_gene: TRBJ1-4
CDR3aa: CASSGQLNEKLFF
CDR3nt: TGCGCCAGCAGCGGACAGCTTAATGAAAAACTGTTTTTT

v_gene: TRBV28
d_gene: TRBD1
abundance: .
j_gene: TRBJ1-6
CDR3aa: CASSSSPYSTGSSYNSPLHF
CDR3nt: TGTGCCAGCAGTTCTTCCCCTTACTCGACAGGGAGCTCCTATAATTCACCCCTCCACTTT

v_gene: TRBV7-9
d_gene: .
abundance: few
j_gene: TRBJ1-5
CDR3aa: CASSLGQSNQPQHF
CDR3nt: TGTGCCAGCAGCTTAGGCCAGAGCAATCAGCCCCAGCATTTT

v_gene: TRBV7-9
d_gene: .
abundance: few
j_gene: TRBJ1-4
CDR3aa: CASSSRLRGSEKLFF
CDR3nt: TGTGCCAGCAGCTCACGTCTACGGGGGTCTGAAAAACTGTTTTTT

v_gene: TRBV6-5
d_gene: TRBD1
abundance: .
j_gene: TRBJ1-5
CDR3aa: CASSPRGTHQPQHF
CDR3nt: TGTGCCAGCAGCCCCAGGGGGACGCATCAGCCCCAGCATTTT

v_gene: TRBV28
d_gene: .
abundance: .
j_gene: TRBJ1-3
CDR3aa: CASSPWSGGSGNTIYF
CDR3nt: TGTGCCAGCAGTCCCTGGTCGGGGGGCTCTGGAAACACCATATATTTT

v_gene: TRBV29-1
d_gene: .
abundance: .
j_gene: TRBJ1-1
CDR3aa: CSVQVAQGPTEAFF
CDR3nt: TGCAGCGTTCAAGTTGCCCAGGGGCCCACTGAAGCTTTCTTT

v_gene: TRBV7-2
d_gene: TRBD2
abundance: .
j_gene: TRBJ2-2
CDR3aa: CASSRDYGTGELFF
CDR3nt: TGTGCCAGCAGCCGGGACTACGGGACCGGGGAGCTGTTTTTT

v_gene: TRBV7-3
d_gene: TRBD2
abundance: .
j_gene: TRBJ2-3
CDR3aa: CASSLSGGTDTQYF
CDR3nt: TGTGCCAGCAGCTTGAGCGGGGGCACAGATACGCAGTATTTT

v_gene: TRBV7-8
d_gene: TRBD1
abundance: few
j_gene: TRBJ2-7
CDR3aa: CASSQTGTGIHYEQYF
CDR3nt: TGTGCCAGCAGTCAAACCGGGACAGGAATCCACTACGAGCAGTACTTC

v_gene: TRBV15
d_gene: TRBD2
abundance: .
j_gene: TRBJ2-3
CDR3aa: CATSTTSGDTQYF
CDR3nt: TGTGCCACCAGCACGACTAGCGGAGATACGCAGTATTTT

v_gene: TRBV2
d_gene: .
abundance: .
j_gene: TRBJ1-3
CDR3aa: CASSGRVSGNTIYF
CDR3nt: TGTGCCAGCAGTGGTCGGGTCTCTGGAAACACCATATATTTT

v_gene: TRBV7-9
d_gene: .
abundance: .
j_gene: TRBJ2-7
CDR3aa: CASSRQRERYEQYF
CDR3nt: TGTGCCAGCAGCCGACAGAGAGAACGCTACGAGCAGTACTTC